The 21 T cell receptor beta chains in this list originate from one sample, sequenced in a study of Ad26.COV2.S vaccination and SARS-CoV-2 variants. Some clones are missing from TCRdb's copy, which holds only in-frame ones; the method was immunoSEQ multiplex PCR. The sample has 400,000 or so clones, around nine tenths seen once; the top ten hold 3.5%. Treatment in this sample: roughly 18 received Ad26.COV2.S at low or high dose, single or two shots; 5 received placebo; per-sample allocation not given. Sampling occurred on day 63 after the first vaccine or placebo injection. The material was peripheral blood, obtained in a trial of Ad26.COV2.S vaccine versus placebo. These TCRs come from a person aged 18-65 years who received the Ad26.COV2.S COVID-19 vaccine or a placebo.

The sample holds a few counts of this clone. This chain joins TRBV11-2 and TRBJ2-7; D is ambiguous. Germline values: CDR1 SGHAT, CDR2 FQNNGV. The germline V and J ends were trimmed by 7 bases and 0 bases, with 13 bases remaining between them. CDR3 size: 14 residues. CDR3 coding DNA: TGTGCCAGCAAGGGCAGCGCCACCTCCTACGAGCAGTACTTC. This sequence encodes CASKGSATSYEQYF. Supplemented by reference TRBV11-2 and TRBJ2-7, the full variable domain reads EAGVAQSPRYKIIEKRQSVAFWCNPISGHATLYWYQQILGQGPKLLIQFQNNGVVDDSQLPKDRFSAERLKGVDSTLKIQPAKLEDSAVYLCASKGSATSYEQYFGPGTRLTVT.

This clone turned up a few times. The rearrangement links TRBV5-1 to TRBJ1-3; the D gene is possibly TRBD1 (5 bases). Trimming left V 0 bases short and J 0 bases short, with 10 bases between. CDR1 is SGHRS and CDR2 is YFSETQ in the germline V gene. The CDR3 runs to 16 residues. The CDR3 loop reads CASSLAEGSSGNTIYF. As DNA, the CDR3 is TGCGCCAGCAGCTTGGCAGAGGGGAGCTCTGGAAACACCATATATTTT.

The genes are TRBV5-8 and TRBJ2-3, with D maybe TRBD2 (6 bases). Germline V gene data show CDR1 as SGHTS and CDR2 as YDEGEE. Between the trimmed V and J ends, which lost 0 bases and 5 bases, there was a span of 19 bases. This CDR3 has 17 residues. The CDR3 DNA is TGTGCCAGCAGCTTGGGGCCGGGAGTAGGTTTTGGAGATACGCAGTATTTT. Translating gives CASSLGPGVGFGDTQYF. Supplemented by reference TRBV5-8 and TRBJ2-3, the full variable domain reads EAGVTQSPTHLIKTRGQQATLRCSPISGHTSVYWYQQALGLGLQFLLWYDEGEERNRGNFPPRFSGRQFPNYSSELNVNALELEDSALYLCASSLGPGVGFGDTQYFGPGTRLTVL.

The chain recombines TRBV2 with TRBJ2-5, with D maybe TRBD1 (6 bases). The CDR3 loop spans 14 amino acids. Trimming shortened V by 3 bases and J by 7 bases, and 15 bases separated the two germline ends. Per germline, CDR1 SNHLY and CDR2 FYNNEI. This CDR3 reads CASSDQGPQGTQYF. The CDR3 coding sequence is TGTGCCAGCAGTGATCAGGGGCCCCAGGGGACCCAGTACTTC. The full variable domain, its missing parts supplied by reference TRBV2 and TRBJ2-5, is EPEVTQTPSHQVTQMGQEVILRCVPISNHLYFYWYRQILGQKVEFLVSFYNNEISEKSEIFDDQFSVERPDGSNFTLKIRSTKLEDSAMYFCASSDQGPQGTQYFGPGTRLLVL.

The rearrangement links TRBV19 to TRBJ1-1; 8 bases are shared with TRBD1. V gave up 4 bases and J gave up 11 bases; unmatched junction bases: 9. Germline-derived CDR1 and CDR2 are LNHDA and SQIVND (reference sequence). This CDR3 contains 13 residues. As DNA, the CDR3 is TGTGCCAGTAGTAAACCGGACAGGGAGAAGGCTTTCTTT. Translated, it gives CASSKPDREKAFF.

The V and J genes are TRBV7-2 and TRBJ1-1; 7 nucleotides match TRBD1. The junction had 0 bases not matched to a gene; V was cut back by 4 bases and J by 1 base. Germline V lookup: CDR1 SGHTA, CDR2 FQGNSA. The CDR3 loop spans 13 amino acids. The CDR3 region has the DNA TGTGCCAGCAGCTACAGGGGGAACACTGAAGCTTTCTTT. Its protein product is CASSYRGNTEAFF.

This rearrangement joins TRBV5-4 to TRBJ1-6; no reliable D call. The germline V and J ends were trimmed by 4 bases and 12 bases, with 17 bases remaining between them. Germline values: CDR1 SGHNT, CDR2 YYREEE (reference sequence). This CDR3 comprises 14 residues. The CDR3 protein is CASSPAGPREPLHF. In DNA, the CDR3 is TGTGCCAGCAGCCCCGCGGGCCCGCGGGAACCCCTCCACTTT.

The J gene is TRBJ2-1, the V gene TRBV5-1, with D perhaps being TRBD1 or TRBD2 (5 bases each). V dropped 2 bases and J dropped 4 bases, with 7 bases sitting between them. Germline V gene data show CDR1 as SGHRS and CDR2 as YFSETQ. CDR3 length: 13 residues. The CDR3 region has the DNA TGCGCCAGCAGCTTATGGGGGTACAATGAGCAGTTCTTC. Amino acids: CASSLWGYNEQFF.

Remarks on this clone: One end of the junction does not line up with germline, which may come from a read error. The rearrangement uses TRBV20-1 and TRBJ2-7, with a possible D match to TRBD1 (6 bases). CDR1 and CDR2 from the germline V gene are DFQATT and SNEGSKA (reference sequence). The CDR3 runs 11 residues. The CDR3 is CSAIGGQLRNF. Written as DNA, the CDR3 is TGCAGTGCTATAGGTGGACAGCTTCGTAACTTC.

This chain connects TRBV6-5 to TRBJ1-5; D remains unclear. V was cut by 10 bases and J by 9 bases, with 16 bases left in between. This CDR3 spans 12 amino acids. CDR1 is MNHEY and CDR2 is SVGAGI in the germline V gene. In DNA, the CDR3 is TGTGCCACCCACCAAGGGATGGGGCCCCAGCATTTT. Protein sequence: CATHQGMGPQHF.

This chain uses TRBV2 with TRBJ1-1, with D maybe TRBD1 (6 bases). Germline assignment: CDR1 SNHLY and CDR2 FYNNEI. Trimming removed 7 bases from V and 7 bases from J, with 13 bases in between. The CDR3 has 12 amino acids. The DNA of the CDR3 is TGTGCCAGCAACCACAGAGGGGGTGAAGCTTTCTTT. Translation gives CASNHRGGEAFF.

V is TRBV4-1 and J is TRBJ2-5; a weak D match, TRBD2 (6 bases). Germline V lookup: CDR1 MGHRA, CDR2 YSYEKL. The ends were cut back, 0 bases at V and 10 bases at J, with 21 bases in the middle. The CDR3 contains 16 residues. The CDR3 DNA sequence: TGCGCCAGCAGCCAAGAGAGACGGACGAACCCCGGGGGCCAGTACTTC. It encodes CASSQERRTNPGGQYF.

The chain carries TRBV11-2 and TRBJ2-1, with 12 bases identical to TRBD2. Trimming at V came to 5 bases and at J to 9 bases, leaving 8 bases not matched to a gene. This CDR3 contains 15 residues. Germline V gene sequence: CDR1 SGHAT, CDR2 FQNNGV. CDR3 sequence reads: CASSPGLAGKGEQFF. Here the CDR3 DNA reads TGTGCCAGCAGCCCAGGACTAGCGGGGAAGGGTGAGCAGTTCTTC.

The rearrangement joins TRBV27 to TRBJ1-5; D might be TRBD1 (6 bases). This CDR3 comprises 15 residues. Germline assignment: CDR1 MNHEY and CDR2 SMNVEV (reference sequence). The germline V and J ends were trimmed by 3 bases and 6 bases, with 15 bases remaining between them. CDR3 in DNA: TGTGCCAGCAGTTTGACGGACAGAGGCGGTCAGCCCCAGCATTTT. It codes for CASSLTDRGGQPQHF.

DNA of the CDR3: TGCGCCAGCAGCCTAATAACGGGGGACTACGAGCAGTACTTC. It specifies CASSLITGDYEQYF. This chain connects TRBV4-1 to TRBJ2-7, with D possibly being TRBD2 (6 bases). This CDR3 is 14 amino acids long. The germline gives CDR1 MGHRA, CDR2 YSYEKL. The V gene lost 4 bases and the J gene lost 3 bases, with 13 bases spanning the gap.

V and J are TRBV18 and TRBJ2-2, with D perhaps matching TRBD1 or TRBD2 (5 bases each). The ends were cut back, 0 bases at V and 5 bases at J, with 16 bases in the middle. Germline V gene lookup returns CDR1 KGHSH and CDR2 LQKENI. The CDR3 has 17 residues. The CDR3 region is CASSPPNRGVGTGELFF. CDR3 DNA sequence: TGTGCCAGCTCACCACCCAACAGAGGGGTCGGGACCGGGGAGCTGTTTTTT.

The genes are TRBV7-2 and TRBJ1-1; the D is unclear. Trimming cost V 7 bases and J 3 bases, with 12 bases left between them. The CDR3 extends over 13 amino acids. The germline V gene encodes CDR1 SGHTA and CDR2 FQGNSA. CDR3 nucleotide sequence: TGTGCCAGCACCTCATATTTCGACACTGAAGCTTTCTTT. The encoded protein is CASTSYFDTEAFF. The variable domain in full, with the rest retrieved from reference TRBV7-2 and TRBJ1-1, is GAGVSQSPSNKVTEKGKDVELRCDPISGHTALYWYRQSLGQGLEFLIYFQGNSAPDKSGLPSDRFSAERTGGSVSTLTIQRTQQEDSAVYLCASTSYFDTEAFFGQGTRLTVV.

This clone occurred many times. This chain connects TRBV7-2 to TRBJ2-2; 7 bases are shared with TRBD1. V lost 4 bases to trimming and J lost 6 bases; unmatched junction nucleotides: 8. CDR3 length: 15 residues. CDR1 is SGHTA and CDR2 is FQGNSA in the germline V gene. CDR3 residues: CASSSRDRVPGELFF. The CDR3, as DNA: TGTGCCAGCAGCTCTCGCGACAGGGTCCCCGGGGAGCTGTTTTTT.

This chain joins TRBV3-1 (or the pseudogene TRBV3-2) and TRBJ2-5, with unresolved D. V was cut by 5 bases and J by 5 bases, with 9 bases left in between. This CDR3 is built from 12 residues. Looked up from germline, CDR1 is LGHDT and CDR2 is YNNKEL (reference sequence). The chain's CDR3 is CASSYTGETQYF. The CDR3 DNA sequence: TGTGCCAGCAGCTATACCGGGGAGACCCAGTACTTC.

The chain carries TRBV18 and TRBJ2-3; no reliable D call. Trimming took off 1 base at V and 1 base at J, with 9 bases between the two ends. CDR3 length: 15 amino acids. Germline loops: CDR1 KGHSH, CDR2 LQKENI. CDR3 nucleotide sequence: TGTGCCAGCTCACCACTCCGGTCAGGCACAGATACGCAGTATTTT. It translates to CASSPLRSGTDTQYF.

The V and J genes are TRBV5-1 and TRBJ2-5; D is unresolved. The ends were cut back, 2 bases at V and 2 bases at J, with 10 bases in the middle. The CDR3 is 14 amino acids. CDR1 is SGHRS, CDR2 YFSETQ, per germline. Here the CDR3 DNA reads TGCGCCAGCAGCTTACGCAGGATGCAAGAGACCCAGTACTTC. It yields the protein CASSLRRMQETQYF.